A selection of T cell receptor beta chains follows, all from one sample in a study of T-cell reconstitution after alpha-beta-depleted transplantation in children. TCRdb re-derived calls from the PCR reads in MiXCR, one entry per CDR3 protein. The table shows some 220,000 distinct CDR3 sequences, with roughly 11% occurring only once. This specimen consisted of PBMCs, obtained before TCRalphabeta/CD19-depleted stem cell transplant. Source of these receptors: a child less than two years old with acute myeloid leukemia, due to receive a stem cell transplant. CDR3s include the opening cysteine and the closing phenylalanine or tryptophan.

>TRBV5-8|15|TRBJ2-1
CASSPSGGYIHEQFF
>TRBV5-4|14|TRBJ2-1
CASNSARGGNEQFF
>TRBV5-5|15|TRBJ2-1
CASSAGLPSYNEQFF
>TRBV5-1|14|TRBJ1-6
CASSLEGGNSPLHF
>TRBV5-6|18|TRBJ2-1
CASSSIRGFIPLSNEQFF
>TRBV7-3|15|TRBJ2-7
CASSSPGLAGEKKYF
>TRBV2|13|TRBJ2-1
CASTSALPNEQFF
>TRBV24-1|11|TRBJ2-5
CATSDLETQYF
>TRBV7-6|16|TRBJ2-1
CASSGRDRSSYNEQFF
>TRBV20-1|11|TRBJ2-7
CSASQGYEQYF
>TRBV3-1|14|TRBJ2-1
CASSQGGLLNEQFF
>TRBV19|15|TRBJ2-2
CASSSIIVGTGELFF
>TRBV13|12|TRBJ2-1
CASSLEGAWQFF
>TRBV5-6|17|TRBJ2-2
CASSVLGDTGNTGELFF
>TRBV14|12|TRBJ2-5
CASSRRQETQYF
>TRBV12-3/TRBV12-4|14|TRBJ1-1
CASSSQGPNTEAFF
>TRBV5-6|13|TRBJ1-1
CASSQDGYTEAFF
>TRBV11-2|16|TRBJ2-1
CASSTTGTSIYNEQFF
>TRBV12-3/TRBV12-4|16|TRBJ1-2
CASSPGATPSNYGYTF
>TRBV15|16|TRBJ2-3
CATSRDYGVSTDTQYF
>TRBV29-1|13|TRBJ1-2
CSAGQDGGYGYTF
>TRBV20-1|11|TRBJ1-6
CAAGGGSPLHF
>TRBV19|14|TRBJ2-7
CASRETGRTYEQYF
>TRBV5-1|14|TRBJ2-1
CASSFQGAYNEQFF
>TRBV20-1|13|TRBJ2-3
CSAWRARTDTQYF
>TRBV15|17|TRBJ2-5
CATSKYGTSADQETQYF
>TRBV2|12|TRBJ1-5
CASTGDNQPQHF
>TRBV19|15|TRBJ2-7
CASSMGLAAHYEQYF
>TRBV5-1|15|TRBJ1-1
CASSFGGSMNTEAFF
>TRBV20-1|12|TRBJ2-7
CSARTGGGEQYF
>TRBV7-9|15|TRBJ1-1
CASSLAGPRDTEAFF
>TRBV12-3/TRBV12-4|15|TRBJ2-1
CASSIPSGGALEQFF
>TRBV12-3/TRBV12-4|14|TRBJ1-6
CASSYAYQSSPLHF
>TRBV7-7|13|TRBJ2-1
CASSLDPGNEQFF
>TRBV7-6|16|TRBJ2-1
CASSLGLATPYNEQFF
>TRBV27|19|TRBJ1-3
CASSGGPGRRGSSGNTIYF
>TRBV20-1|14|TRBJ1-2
CSARAQGRSYGYTF
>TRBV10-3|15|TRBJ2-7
CAISESVSGGYEQYF
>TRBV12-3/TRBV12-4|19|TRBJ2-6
CTSSLAPVLYSSGANVLTF
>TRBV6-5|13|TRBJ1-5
CASSIHSNQPQHF
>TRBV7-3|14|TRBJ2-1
CASSLSGRVNEQFF